What follows describes a single TCR beta chain. Measured with immunoSEQ multiplex PCR; TCRdb has only the in-frame clones, and not every one. The sample holds approximately 76,000 clones; 70% to 90% are singletons and the top ten take approximately 0.65%. The CDR3 runs 12 residues. V lost 5 bases, J lost 8 bases, and 3 bases stayed unmatched. From germline, CDR1 is MNHNY and CDR2 SVGAGI (reference sequence). This sample was taken from a study of OX40 agonist ivuxolimab in advanced cancers. The sequence was collected from an adult with an advanced solid tumor such as melanoma, head and neck, liver or kidney cancer. Source: CD4+ or CD8+ T cells sorted from blood, taken in a trial of the OX40 agonist ivuxolimab. V gene TRBV6-6 combines with J gene TRBJ1-2; 9 bases are a match to TRBD1. The CDR3 bases are TGTGCCAGCAGTCGACAGGGGGGGGGCTACACCTTC. Translating it yields CASSRQGGGYTF.